This TCR beta chain was observed in a study of blood T cell repertoires in COVID-19 (dated by TCRdb to the early 2020s). Regarding the complete study: Samples from collaborators originated in the United States, Italy and Spain and spanned both the acute and convalescent phases of COVID-19. The material from the prospective study consisted of cDNA or gDNA derived from T cells, B-cell-depleted T cells, or PBMCs. Deeply sampled blood TCRbeta repertoires from subjects exposed to, actively infected with, or recovered from COVID-19 were included in the dataset. The repertoires were released in a freely available public database meant as a resource for research on the immune response to SARS-CoV-2. The samples were drawn from the first 160 participants of the ongoing ImmuneRACE study and from some 1,300 subjects provided by 6 global collaborators. Sample metadata almost always included a de-identified subject ID, COVID-19 status, age in years and sex. Where available, HLA class I and class II types were obtained from metadata supplied by the sample provider rather than from assay-based typing.

Collaborating institutions collected whole blood in K2EDTA tubes following their own protocols. For TCRbeta analysis, collaborators shipped samples as frozen whole blood, isolated PBMCs, or DNA extracted from either of those sample types. The V end gives up 0 bases and the J end 2 bases, leaving 4 bases in the junction not matched to a gene. CDR1 and CDR2, looked up from the germline V gene, are SGDLS and YYNGEE. Including the terminal cysteine and phenylalanine, the CDR3 comprises 16 residues. Only the CDR3 DNA is retained, 48 bases long and in frame from the first base. Results the study describes overall, beyond this receptor: The amount of clinical and demographic metadata varied by source and participant and was provided uncurated.

Turning to this clone: Which antigen it targets is not known. Base qualities are missing; no much larger clone stands one base away.

TCRbeta CDR3 regions were amplified from genomic DNA using the immunoSEQ Assay, a bias-controlled multiplex PCR. Turning to the authors' computational methods: Nucleated cell counts per sample were estimated from amplification of reference gene primers within the assay. To quantify the absolute abundance of each unique TCRbeta CDR3 rearrangement, sequence reads were collapsed and filtered. For each sample, productive Simpson clonality was calculated as the square root of Simpson's diversity index across productive rearrangements. The clones in this table, taken by TCRdb from immuneACCESS, are in-frame only. Not every clone is retained; where verified, under half of the shortfall comes from an unresolved V gene, and the cause of the rest is unknown. The V and J calls and the clone size are those of that table, but D and trimming were determined from the DNA. Here the sample has about 140,000 clones; about 86% occur a single time. The top ten constitute approximately 8.2% of the sample.

Sequenced sample: peripheral blood. This clonotype was sampled from a woman aged 55-70 years with acute or convalescent COVID-19. The chain is assembled from TRBV9 and TRBJ2-3; the junction holds 9 bases that match TRBD1. The CDR3 has the sequence CASSVGTGVFTDTQYF. The nucleotide sequence reads TGTGCCAGCAGCGTAGGGACAGGGGTATTCACAGATACGCAGTATTTT. This CDR3, with the reference TRBV9 and TRBJ2-3 proteins standing in past its ends, gives the full variable domain DSGVTQTPKHLITATGQRVTLRCSPRSGDLSVYWYQQSLDQGLQFLIQYYNGEERAKGNILERFSAQQFPDLHSELNLSSLELGDSALYFCASSVGTGVFTDTQYFGPGTRLTVL.